Shown below are 29 T cell receptor beta chains from a single sample sequenced in a study of T-cell reconstitution after alpha-beta-depleted transplantation in children. It was with unique molecular identifiers that the TCRbeta library was prepared. MiXCR, applied by TCRdb to the PCR reads, yields one record per CDR3 protein. The sample contains approximately 97,000 distinct CDR3 sequences, 6% of which appear only once. The starting material was PBMCs, mostly from graft donor cells, obtained 60 days after TCRalphabeta/CD19-depleted stem cell transplant. The origin of the receptors is a female patient aged 2-10 years who had a stem cell transplant for Fanconi anemia, so the T cells may come from the graft donor.

This clonotype showed up many times. As DNA, the CDR3 is TGCAGCGTTGAATCATGGGGACGGCGGGACGCCGAGCAGTTCTTC. Translation: CSVESWGRRDAEQFF. The chain carries TRBV29-1 and TRBJ2-1; tentative D call: TRBD2 (6 bases). CDR3 length equals 15 residues. Germline CDR1 is SQVTM and CDR2 is ANQGSEA. V was trimmed by 2 bases and J by 10 bases, leaving 21 bases between them.

This chain links TRBV27 with TRBJ2-3, with D tentatively TRBD1 (5 bases). Trimming stripped 6 bases from V and 11 bases from J, with 12 bases between. Germline V lookup: CDR1 MNHEY, CDR2 SMNVEV (reference sequence). The CDR3 runs to 11 residues. CDR3: CASSSGFQQYF. The CDR3 DNA sequence: TGTGCCAGCAGCTCAGGGTTTCAGCAGTATTTT.

This clonotype was observed many times. The chain uses TRBV2 and TRBJ2-5; 12 nucleotides agree with TRBD2. The CDR3 loop spans 16 amino acids. The V segment lost 7 bases and the J segment 1 base; nucleotides outside the gene matches: 7. Germline CDR1 is SNHLY and CDR2 is FYNNEI. CDR3 DNA: TGTGCCAGCAATTCCGGACTAGCGGGGCTCCAAGAGACCCAGTACTTC. It encodes CASNSGLAGLQETQYF.

In its sample, this clonotype was seen many times. This chain links TRBV14 with TRBJ2-7; possibly TRBD2 for D (5 bases). The CDR3 loop spans 14 amino acids. Trimming left V 0 bases short and J 3 bases short, with 9 bases between. CDR1 and CDR2 (germline): SGHDN, FVKESK. This CDR3 is CASSQERGYYEQYF. The CDR3 nucleotides are TGTGCCAGCAGCCAAGAGAGAGGGTACTACGAGCAGTACTTC.

The table lists this clonotype with many counts. The chain joins TRBV5-1 to TRBJ2-1; 9 positions match TRBD2. Losses at the gene ends were 4 bases for V and 9 bases for J; bases not matched to a gene: 2. Germline loops: CDR1 SGHRS, CDR2 YFSETQ. The CDR3 sequence is 12 residues long. CDR3 amino acids: CASSLTSGEQFF. In nucleotides, the CDR3 is TGCGCCAGCAGCCTGACTAGCGGTGAGCAGTTCTTC.

This clonotype was counted ten times or more. This chain connects TRBV5-1 to TRBJ2-2; no clear D gene. The length of the CDR3 is 13 residues. V was pared by 4 bases and J by 5 bases, with 9 bases between. Germline CDR1 reads SGHRS; CDR2 reads YFSETQ. CDR3 amino acids: CASSGRMTGELFF. DNA for the CDR3: TGCGCCAGCAGCGGTCGGATGACCGGGGAGCTGTTTTTT.

This clonotype was counted a few times. This chain links TRBV5-1 with TRBJ2-7, with D possibly TRBD1 on 6 matching bases. From germline, CDR1 is SGHRS and CDR2 YFSETQ. Trimming removed 0 bases at V and 6 bases at J, with 13 bases between. This CDR3 spans 14 amino acids. The CDR3 loop is CASSLGATGGEQYF. CDR3 nucleotide sequence: TGCGCCAGCAGCTTGGGGGCGACAGGAGGCGAGCAGTACTTC.

In its sample, this clonotype was seen many times. The rearrangement uses TRBV6-6 and TRBJ2-7; D uncertain. Deletions cut 2 bases from V and 3 bases from J, with 8 bases between. CDR3 size: 13 residues. CDR1 and CDR2 (germline): MNHNY, SVGAGI (reference sequence). DNA for the CDR3: TGTGCCAGCAGTTACCCCGACATCTACGAGCAGTACTTC. This gives the protein CASSYPDIYEQYF.

This clonotype was found many times. The rearrangement uses TRBV18 and TRBJ1-2; D uncertain. This CDR3 has 13 residues. The germline gives CDR1 KGHSH, CDR2 LQKENI. Trimming removed 3 bases at V and 4 bases at J, with 9 bases between. The CDR3 DNA is TGTGCCAGCTCACCCCTCGACACCTATGGCTACACCTTC. Translation: CASSPLDTYGYTF.

This clonotype turned up a few times. The genes are TRBV5-6 and TRBJ2-5, with 9 bases aligning to TRBD1. The CDR3 has 15 residues. Trimming cost V 0 bases and J 4 bases; bases outside gene matches: 4. Germline values: CDR1 SGHDT, CDR2 YYEEEE. As DNA, the CDR3 is TGTGCCAGCAGCTTGGTGGACAGGGGTCGAGAGACCCAGTACTTC. Protein product: CASSLVDRGRETQYF.

In its sample, this clonotype was seen many times. CDR3: CASSEGQGWTEAFF. The CDR3, as DNA: TGCGCCAGCAGCGAGGGACAGGGTTGGACTGAAGCTTTCTTT. The gene calls are TRBV5-1 and TRBJ1-1, with 9 bases fitting TRBD1. Germline assignment: CDR1 SGHRS and CDR2 YFSETQ. The CDR3 has 14 residues. With V trimmed by 4 bases and J by 5 bases, 6 bases remained unmatched.

In this sample, this clonotype turned up many times. V usage is TRBV5-1 and J usage is TRBJ2-7, with 7 bases lining up with TRBD2. The V gene's germline CDR1 is SGHRS and CDR2 YFSETQ. V lost 4 bases and J lost 7; bases outside the gene matches: 11. The CDR3 has 14 amino acids. CDR3 protein: CASSPPGLRFEQYF. CDR3 coding DNA: TGCGCCAGCAGCCCACCGGGACTACGATTTGAGCAGTACTTC.

This clonotype was counted a few times. V is TRBV20-1 and J is TRBJ1-1; the D is unclear. There are 13 residues in the CDR3. The germline V and J ends were trimmed by 3 bases and 3 bases, with 11 bases remaining between them. Germline V gene sequence: CDR1 DFQATT, CDR2 SNEGSKA (reference sequence). The CDR3 bases are TGCAGTGCTAGTTTTAGGTGGGACACTGAAGCTTTCTTT. As protein: CSASFRWDTEAFF.

This clonotype turned up a few times. The rearrangement joins TRBV20-1 to TRBJ1-2; D remains unclear. Germline CDR1 DFQATT, CDR2 SNEGSKA (reference sequence). The CDR3 is made up of 13 amino acids. The V and J ends lost 1 base and 8 bases respectively, with 14 bases between them. The CDR3 here is CSARVDLLWGYTF. The CDR3 DNA is TGCAGTGCTAGAGTAGACCTTCTTTGGGGCTACACCTTC.

This clonotype occurred many times. The chain employs TRBV20-1 and TRBJ2-6; D tentatively fits TRBD1 or TRBD2 (6 bases each). Germline assignment: CDR1 DFQATT and CDR2 SNEGSKA (reference sequence). The CDR3 covers 14 residues. The V and J ends lost 3 bases and 3 bases respectively, with 9 bases between them. The CDR3 is CSAREGVGANVLTF. CDR3 DNA sequence: TGCAGTGCTAGGGAGGGGGTTGGGGCCAACGTCCTGACTTTC.

CDR3 DNA sequence: TGCAGTGCTAGGGCAACTAGCGGGGGGTATAACAATGAGCAGTTCTTC. This encodes CSARATSGGYNNEQFF. The chain employs TRBV20-1 and TRBJ2-1, with 12 bases lining up with TRBD2. V lost 3 bases, J lost 5 bases, and 8 bases stayed unmatched. CDR3 length: 16 amino acids. The V gene's germline CDR1 is DFQATT and CDR2 SNEGSKA (reference sequence).

This clonotype has at least ten counts. The V and J genes are TRBV10-3 and TRBJ2-3, with a tentative D call TRBD2 (6 bases). V lost 7 bases and J 0 bases, leaving 8 bases between the germline ends. This CDR3 is built from 13 residues. Per the germline V gene, CDR1 is ENHRY and CDR2 is SYGVKD. CDR3 in DNA: TGTGCCATCAACGGGGGAAGCACAGATACGCAGTATTTT. Its protein is CAINGGSTDTQYF.

This rearrangement joins TRBV9 to TRBJ2-2; D is undetermined. The CDR3 extends over 13 amino acids. From germline, CDR1 is SGDLS and CDR2 YYNGEE. The V and J ends lost 5 bases and 6 bases respectively, with 11 bases between them. The DNA for the CDR3 is TGTGCCAGCAGTCCCCAGGTTTCCGGGGAGCTGTTTTTT. This encodes CASSPQVSGELFF.

This clonotype was recorded many times. This sequence joins TRBV11-2 and TRBJ2-7; possible D gene TRBD1, 5 bases. The V and J ends lost 3 bases and 7 bases respectively, with 34 bases between them. Germline V lookup: CDR1 SGHAT, CDR2 FQNNGV. CDR3 size: 20 residues. The CDR3 is CASSLTANPSFIFDFLEQYF. The CDR3 DNA sequence: TGTGCCAGCAGCTTGACAGCTAATCCCAGTTTTATTTTCGATTTTTTGGAGCAGTACTTC. The whole variable domain, remainder taken from reference TRBV11-2 and TRBJ2-7, is EAGVAQSPRYKIIEKRQSVAFWCNPISGHATLYWYQQILGQGPKLLIQFQNNGVVDDSQLPKDRFSAERLKGVDSTLKIQPAKLEDSAVYLCASSLTANPSFIFDFLEQYFGPGTRLTVT.

Ten or more counts support this clonotype. The V and J genes are TRBV7-7 and TRBJ2-5; either TRBD1 or TRBD2 may supply D (6 bases each). The CDR3 has 13 residues. Trimming stripped 5 bases from V and 5 bases from J, with 12 bases between. Germline V gene sequence: CDR1 SSHAT, CDR2 FNYEAQ (reference sequence). CDR3 protein: CASSVGGWETQYF. DNA for the CDR3: TGTGCCAGCAGCGTAGGGGGGTGGGAGACCCAGTACTTC. Using reference TRBV7-7 and TRBJ2-5 for the parts outside the CDR3, the full variable domain is GAGVSQSPRYKVTKRGQDVTLRCDPISSHATLYWYQQALGQGPEFLTYFNYEAQPDKSGLPSDRFSAERPEGSISTLTIQRTEQRDSAMYRCASSVGGWETQYFGPGTRLLVL.

The genes are TRBV14 and TRBJ2-1; D is perhaps TRBD1 or TRBD2 (5 bases each). The CDR3 runs to 17 residues. Germline V CDR1 and CDR2: SGHDN, FVKESK. The germline V and J ends were trimmed by 1 base and 5 bases, with 18 bases remaining between them. The CDR3: CASSQGWGSFPDNEQFF. The CDR3 DNA follows: TGTGCCAGCAGCCAAGGCTGGGGGTCCTTCCCCGACAATGAGCAGTTCTTC.

This clonotype was detected many times. This chain joins TRBV9 and TRBJ2-3; TRBD1 might be the D (6 bases). The V and J ends lost 3 bases and 0 bases respectively, with 11 bases between them. This CDR3 comprises 15 residues. Germline CDR1 is SGDLS and CDR2 is YYNGEE. This chain's CDR3 is CASSGTVPSTDTQYF. The DNA of the CDR3 is TGTGCCAGCAGCGGGACAGTTCCTAGCACAGATACGCAGTATTTT.

This sequence joins TRBV20-1 and TRBJ2-1; 7 nucleotides agree with TRBD2. The CDR3 totals 12 residues. With V trimmed by 4 bases and J by 7 bases, 4 bases remained unmatched. Germline CDR1 and CDR2: DFQATT and SNEGSKA (reference sequence). The CDR3 spells CSATRAGNEQFF. The CDR3 DNA is TGCAGTGCTACCCGAGCGGGGAATGAGCAGTTCTTC.

This clonotype was seen at least ten times. The chain has TRBV10-3 and TRBJ2-5; D is uncertain. Germline V lookup: CDR1 ENHRY, CDR2 SYGVKD. V was shortened by 6 bases and J by 1 base, with 12 bases between the two germline ends. This CDR3 region has 14 residues. The CDR3 protein is CAIREPTIQETQYF. In nucleotides, the CDR3 is TGTGCCATCAGAGAGCCGACAATCCAAGAGACCCAGTACTTC.

This clonotype was seen repeatedly, ten times or more. The chain links TRBV12-3 or TRBV12-4 to TRBJ2-3, with 8 bases identical to TRBD2. With 5 bases clipped from V and 3 bases from J, the junction kept 4 bases outside the gene matches. This CDR3 has 14 amino acids. Written as DNA, the CDR3 is TGTGCCAGCAGTCGACTAGCGATAACAGATACGCAGTATTTT. Translating it yields CASSRLAITDTQYF.

The chain uses TRBV28 and TRBJ1-4; weak D call: TRBD1 (6 bases). V shed 6 bases and J shed 7 bases, with 9 bases lying between them. Looked up from germline, CDR1 is MDHEN and CDR2 is SYDVKM. The CDR3 sequence is 12 residues long. The CDR3 loop is CASRTGSEKLFF. The DNA of the CDR3 is TGTGCCAGCAGGACAGGCAGTGAAAAACTGTTTTTT.

This clonotype was counted at least ten times. This chain uses TRBV6-5 with TRBJ1-1, with D perhaps matching TRBD1 (6 bases). With 2 bases removed from V and 3 bases from J, the gap between germline ends came to 7 bases. Germline CDR1 is MNHEY and CDR2 is SVGAGI. This CDR3 region has 13 residues. CDR3 loop: CASSYRQDTEAFF. CDR3 nucleotides: TGTGCCAGCAGTTACAGACAGGACACTGAAGCTTTCTTT.

This clonotype was counted only a few times. The gene calls are TRBV30 and TRBJ2-7; 7 bases are a match to TRBD1. The V gene end was trimmed by 1 base and the J gene end by 6 bases; junction bases not matched to a gene: 3. Germline V gives CDR1 GTSNPN, CDR2 SVGIG (reference sequence). This CDR3 is 12 amino acids long. CDR3 bases: TGTGCCTGGAGTGGACAGGGATTCGAGCAGTACTTC. Amino acids: CAWSGQGFEQYF.

As regards this clonotype: A single base separates this from a much larger clone, so it may be a read error. Given the absence of the conserved phenylalanine or tryptophan at the CDR3 end, a read error is likely. The chain combines TRBV29-1 with TRBJ1-1; 10 bases align to TRBD1. Germline V gene sequence: CDR1 SQVTM, CDR2 ANQGSEA. The V gene end was trimmed by 5 bases and the J gene end by 1 base; junction bases not matched to a gene: 1. This CDR3 is 13 amino acids long. CDR3 nucleotides: TGCAGCGTTAGGACAGGGGGGAACACTGAAGCTTTCCTT. Protein sequence: CSVRTGGNTEAFL.